This T cell receptor beta chain was obtained from a study of T cells in Graves' hyperthyroidism and ophthalmopathy. TCR beta CDR3 regions were amplified from RNA. The HTBI primer set drove a first-round RT-PCR of the TCR CDR3. TCRdb itself ran the multiplex PCR reads through MiXCR, one entry per CDR3 protein. The sample records approximately 400,000 distinct CDR3 sequences, around 25% being singletons. CDR3 length equals 15 residues. Trimming cost V 5 bases and J 7 bases, with 21 bases left between them. Germline values: CDR1 MNHEY, CDR2 SMNVEV (reference sequence). Diagnosis of hyperthyroidism was new in patients aged 18 to 65, and its duration was under 2 months.

This TCR was recovered from a middle-aged man with Graves' hyperthyroidism. Specimen: blood. The chain couples TRBV27 to TRBJ2-7, with D perhaps matching TRBD1 (7 bases). The CDR3: CASSPRDSGGGEQYF. The CDR3 nucleotides are TGTGCCAGCAGTCCTCGGGACAGTGGCGGAGGGGAGCAGTACTTC.